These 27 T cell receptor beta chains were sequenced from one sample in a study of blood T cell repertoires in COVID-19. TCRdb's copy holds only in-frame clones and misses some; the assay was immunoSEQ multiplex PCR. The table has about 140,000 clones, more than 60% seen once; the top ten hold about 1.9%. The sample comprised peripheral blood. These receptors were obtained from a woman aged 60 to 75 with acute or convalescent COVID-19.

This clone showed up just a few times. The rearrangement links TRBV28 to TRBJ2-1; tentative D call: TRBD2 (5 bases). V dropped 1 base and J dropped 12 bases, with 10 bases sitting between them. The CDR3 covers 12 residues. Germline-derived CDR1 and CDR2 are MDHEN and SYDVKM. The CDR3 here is CASSLLVGRQFF. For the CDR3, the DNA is TGTGCCAGCAGTTTATTGGTGGGGAGGCAGTTCTTC. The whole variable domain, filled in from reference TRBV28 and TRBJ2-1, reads DVKVTQSSRYLVKRTGEKVFLECVQDMDHENMFWYRQDPGLGLRLIYFSYDVKMKEKGDIPEGYSVSREKKERFSLILESASTNQTSMYLCASSLLVGRQFFGPGTRLTVL.

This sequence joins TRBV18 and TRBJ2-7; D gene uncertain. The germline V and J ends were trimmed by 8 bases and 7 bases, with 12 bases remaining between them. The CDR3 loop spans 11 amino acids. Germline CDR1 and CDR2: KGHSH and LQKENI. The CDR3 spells CASGYTREQYF. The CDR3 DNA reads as TGTGCCAGCGGCTATACGAGGGAGCAGTACTTC.

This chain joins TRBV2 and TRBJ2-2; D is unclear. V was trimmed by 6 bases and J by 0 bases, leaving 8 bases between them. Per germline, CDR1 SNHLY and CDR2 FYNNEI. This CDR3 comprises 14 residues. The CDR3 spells CASRAKPNTGELFF. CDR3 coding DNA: TGTGCCAGCAGAGCTAAACCGAACACCGGGGAGCTGTTTTTT.

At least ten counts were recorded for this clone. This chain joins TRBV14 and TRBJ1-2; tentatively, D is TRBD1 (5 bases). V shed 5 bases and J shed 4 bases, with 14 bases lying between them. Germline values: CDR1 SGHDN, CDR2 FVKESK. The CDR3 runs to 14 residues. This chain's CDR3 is CASSGLTGIYGYTF. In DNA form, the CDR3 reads TGTGCCAGCAGCGGTTTAACAGGAATCTATGGCTACACCTTC.

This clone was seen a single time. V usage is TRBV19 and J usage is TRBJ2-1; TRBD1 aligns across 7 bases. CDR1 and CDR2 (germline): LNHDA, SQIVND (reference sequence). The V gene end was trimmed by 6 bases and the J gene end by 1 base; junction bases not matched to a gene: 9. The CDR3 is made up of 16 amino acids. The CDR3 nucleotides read TGTGCCAGTAGCTTTCAACAGGGACAGTCCTACAATGAGCAGTTCTTC. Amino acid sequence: CASSFQQGQSYNEQFF. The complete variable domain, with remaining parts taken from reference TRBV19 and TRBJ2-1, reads DGGITQSPKYLFRKEGQNVTLSCEQNLNHDAMYWYRQDPGQGLRLIYYSQIVNDFQKGDIAEGYSVSREKKESFPLTVTSAQKNPTAFYLCASSFQQGQSYNEQFFGPGTRLTVL.

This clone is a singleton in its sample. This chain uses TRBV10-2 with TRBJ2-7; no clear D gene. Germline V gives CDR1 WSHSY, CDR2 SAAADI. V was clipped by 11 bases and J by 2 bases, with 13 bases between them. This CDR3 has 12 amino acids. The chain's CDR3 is CAASASPYEQYF. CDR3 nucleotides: TGCGCCGCGTCCGCCTCCCCCTACGAGCAGTACTTC.

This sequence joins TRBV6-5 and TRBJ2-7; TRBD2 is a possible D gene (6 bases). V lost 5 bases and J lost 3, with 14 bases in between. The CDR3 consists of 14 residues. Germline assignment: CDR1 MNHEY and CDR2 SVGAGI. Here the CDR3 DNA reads TGTGCCAGCAGTCCCGGGAGACTTTACTACGAGCAGTACTTC. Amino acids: CASSPGRLYYEQYF.

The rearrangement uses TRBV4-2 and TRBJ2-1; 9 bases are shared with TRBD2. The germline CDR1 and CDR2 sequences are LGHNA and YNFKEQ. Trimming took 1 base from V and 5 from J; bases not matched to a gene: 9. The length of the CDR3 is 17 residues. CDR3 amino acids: CASSQVGGLAGNNEQFF. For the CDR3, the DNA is TGTGCCAGCAGCCAAGTTGGCGGGCTAGCGGGGAACAATGAGCAGTTCTTC.

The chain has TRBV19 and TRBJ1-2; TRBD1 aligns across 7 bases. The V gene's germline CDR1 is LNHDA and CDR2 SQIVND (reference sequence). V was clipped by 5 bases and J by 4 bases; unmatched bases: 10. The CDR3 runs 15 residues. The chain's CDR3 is CASSARGGGSYGYTF. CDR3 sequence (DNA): TGTGCCAGTAGTGCCCGAGGGGGCGGAAGCTATGGCTACACCTTC. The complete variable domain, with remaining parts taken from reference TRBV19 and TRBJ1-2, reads DGGITQSPKYLFRKEGQNVTLSCEQNLNHDAMYWYRQDPGQGLRLIYYSQIVNDFQKGDIAEGYSVSREKKESFPLTVTSAQKNPTAFYLCASSARGGGSYGYTFGSGTRLTVV.

The CDR3 DNA sequence: TGTGCCAGCAGCCAAGAGGGCCACGGAATCTCTACCGGGGAGCTGTTTTTT. Protein sequence: CASSQEGHGISTGELFF. The rearrangement links TRBV4-2 to TRBJ2-2; D call uncertain. V shed 0 bases and J shed 5 bases, with 16 bases lying between them. The CDR3 sequence is 17 residues long. Germline CDR1 is LGHNA and CDR2 is YNFKEQ.

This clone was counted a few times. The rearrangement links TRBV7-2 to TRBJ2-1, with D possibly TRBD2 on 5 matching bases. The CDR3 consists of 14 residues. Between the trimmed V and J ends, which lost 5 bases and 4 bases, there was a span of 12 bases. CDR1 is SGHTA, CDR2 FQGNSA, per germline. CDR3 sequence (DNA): TGTGCCAGCAGCCATATGGACTCTTACAATGAGCAGTTCTTC. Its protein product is CASSHMDSYNEQFF.

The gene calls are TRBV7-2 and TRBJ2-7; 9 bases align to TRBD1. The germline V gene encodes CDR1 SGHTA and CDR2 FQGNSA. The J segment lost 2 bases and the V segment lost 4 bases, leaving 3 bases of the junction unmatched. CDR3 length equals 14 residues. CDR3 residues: CASSSGTGTYEQYF. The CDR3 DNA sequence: TGTGCCAGCAGCTCCGGGACAGGGACCTACGAGCAGTACTTC.

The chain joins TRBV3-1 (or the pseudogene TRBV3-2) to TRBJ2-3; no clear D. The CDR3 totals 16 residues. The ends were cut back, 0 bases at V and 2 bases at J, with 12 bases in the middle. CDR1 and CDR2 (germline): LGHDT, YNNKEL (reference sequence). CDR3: CASSQEYSSHTDTQYF. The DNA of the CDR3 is TGTGCCAGCAGCCAAGAGTACAGCAGCCACACAGATACGCAGTATTTT.

The CDR3 DNA sequence: TGCAGCGTTGCCGGGGGACAGGCCTCTGGAAACACCATATATTTT. Its translation is CSVAGGQASGNTIYF. This sequence joins TRBV29-1 and TRBJ1-3; 8 bases map to TRBD1. The CDR3 has 15 residues. Germline V CDR1 and CDR2: SQVTM, ANQGSEA. With V trimmed by 4 bases and J by 0 bases, 5 bases remained unmatched.

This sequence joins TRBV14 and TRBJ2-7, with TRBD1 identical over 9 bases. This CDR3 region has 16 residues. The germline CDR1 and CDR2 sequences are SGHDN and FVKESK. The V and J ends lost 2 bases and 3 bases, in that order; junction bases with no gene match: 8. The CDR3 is CASSQTGQGSFYEQYF. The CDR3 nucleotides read TGTGCCAGCAGCCAAACCGGACAGGGGAGTTTCTACGAGCAGTACTTC.

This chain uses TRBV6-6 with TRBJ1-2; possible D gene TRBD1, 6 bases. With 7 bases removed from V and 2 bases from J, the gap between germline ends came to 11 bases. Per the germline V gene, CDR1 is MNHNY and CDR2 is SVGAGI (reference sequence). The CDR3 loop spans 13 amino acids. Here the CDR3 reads CASKRDTNYGYTF. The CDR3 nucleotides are TGTGCCAGCAAAAGGGACACCAACTATGGCTACACCTTC.

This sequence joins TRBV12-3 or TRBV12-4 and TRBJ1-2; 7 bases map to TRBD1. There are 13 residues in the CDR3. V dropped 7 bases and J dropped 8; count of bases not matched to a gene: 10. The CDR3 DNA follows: TGTGCCAGCACCCTCGACAGGGCGGGCGGCTACACCTTC. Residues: CASTLDRAGGYTF.

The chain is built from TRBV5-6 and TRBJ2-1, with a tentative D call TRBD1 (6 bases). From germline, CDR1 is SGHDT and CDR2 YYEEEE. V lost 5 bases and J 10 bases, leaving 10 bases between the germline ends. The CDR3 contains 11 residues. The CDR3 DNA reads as TGTGCCAGCAGTATTGGGGGCGAGCAGTTCTTC. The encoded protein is CASSIGGEQFF.

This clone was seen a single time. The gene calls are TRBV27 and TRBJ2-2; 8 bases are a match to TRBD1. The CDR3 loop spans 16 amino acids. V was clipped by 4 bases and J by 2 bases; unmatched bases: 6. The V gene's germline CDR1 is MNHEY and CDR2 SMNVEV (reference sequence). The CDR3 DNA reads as TGTGCCAGCAGTTCACACAGGGGGGTTAACACCGGGGAGCTGTTTTTT. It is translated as CASSSHRGVNTGELFF.

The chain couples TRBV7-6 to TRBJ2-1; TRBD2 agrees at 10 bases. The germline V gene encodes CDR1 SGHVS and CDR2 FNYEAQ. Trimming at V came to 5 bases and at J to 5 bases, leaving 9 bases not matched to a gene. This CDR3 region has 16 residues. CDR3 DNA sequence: TGTGCCAGCAGCGCCCTAGCGGGAGTTGGGGACAATGAGCAGTTCTTC. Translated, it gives CASSALAGVGDNEQFF.

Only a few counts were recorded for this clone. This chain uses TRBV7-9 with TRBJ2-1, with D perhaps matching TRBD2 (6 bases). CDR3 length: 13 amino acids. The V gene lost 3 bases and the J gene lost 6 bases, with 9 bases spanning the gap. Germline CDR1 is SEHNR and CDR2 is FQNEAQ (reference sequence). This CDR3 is CASSFLASNEQFF. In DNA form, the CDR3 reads TGTGCCAGCAGCTTTCTAGCGTCCAATGAGCAGTTCTTC. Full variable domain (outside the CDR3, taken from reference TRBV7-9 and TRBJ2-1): DTGVSQNPRHKITKRGQNVTFRCDPISEHNRLYWYRQTLGQGPEFLTYFQNEAQLEKSRLLSDRFSAERPKGSFSTLEIQRTEQGDSAMYLCASSFLASNEQFFGPGTRLTVL.

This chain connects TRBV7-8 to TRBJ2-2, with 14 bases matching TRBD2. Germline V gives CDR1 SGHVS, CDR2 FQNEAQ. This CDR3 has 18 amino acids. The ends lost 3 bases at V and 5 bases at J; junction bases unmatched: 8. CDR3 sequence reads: CASSFPTSGRASTGELFF. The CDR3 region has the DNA TGTGCCAGCAGCTTCCCGACTAGCGGGAGGGCTAGTACCGGGGAGCTGTTTTTT.

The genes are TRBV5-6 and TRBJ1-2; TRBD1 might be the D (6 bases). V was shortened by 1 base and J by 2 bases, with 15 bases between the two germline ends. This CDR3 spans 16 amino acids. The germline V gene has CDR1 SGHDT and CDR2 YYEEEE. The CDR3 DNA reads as TGTGCCAGCAGCTTGTCCAGGGGAATTGTGAACTATGGCTACACCTTC. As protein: CASSLSRGIVNYGYTF.

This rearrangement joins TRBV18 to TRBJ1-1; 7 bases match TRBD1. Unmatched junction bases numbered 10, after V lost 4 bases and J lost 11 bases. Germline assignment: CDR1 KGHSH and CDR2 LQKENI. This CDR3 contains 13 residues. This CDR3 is CASSLKTGRSAFF. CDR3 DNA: TGTGCCAGCTCACTAAAGACAGGGAGGTCGGCTTTCTTT.

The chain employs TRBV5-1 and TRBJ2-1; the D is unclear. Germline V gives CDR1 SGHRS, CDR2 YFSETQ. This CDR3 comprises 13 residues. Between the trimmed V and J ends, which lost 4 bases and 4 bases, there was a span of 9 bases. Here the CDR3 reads CASSGDGYNEQFF. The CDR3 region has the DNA TGCGCCAGCAGCGGAGACGGGTACAATGAGCAGTTCTTC.

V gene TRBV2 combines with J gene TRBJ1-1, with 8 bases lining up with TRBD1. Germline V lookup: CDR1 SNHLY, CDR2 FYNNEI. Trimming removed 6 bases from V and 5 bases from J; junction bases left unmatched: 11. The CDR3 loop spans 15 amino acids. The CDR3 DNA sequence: TGTGCCAGCAGGAAGGACAGGGCCGAAGGGACTGAAGCTTTCTTT. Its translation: CASRKDRAEGTEAFF.

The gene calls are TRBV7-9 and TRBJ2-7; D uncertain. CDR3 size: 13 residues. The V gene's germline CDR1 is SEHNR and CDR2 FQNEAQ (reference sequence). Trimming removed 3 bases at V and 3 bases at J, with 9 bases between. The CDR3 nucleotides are TGTGCCAGCAGCTTGTTAACCGGCTACGAGCAGTACTTC. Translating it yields CASSLLTGYEQYF.